The 17 T cell receptor beta chains in this list originate from one sample, sequenced in a study of cytomegalovirus exposure and HLA in healthy donors. The repertoire was sequenced with immunoSEQ multiplex PCR; TCRdb's copy has only in-frame clones and lacks some. Of about 130,000 clones listed, about 90% are singletons. The specimen sequenced was PBMCs. The receptors were sampled from a woman in her 30s in good health and CMV-seropositive.

This clone appeared a few times. The rearrangement links TRBV2 to TRBJ1-5, with 10 bases matching TRBD1. The V gene's germline CDR1 is SNHLY and CDR2 FYNNEI. The CDR3 consists of 13 residues. V shed 6 bases and J 7 bases; nucleotides not matched to a gene: 3. Here the CDR3 reads CASRGTGAQPQHF. CDR3 bases: TGTGCCAGCAGAGGGACAGGGGCCCAGCCCCAGCATTTT.

The chain has TRBV2 and TRBJ1-1, with D uncertain. Trimming took 2 bases from V and 4 from J, leaving 5 bases between them. Germline V gene sequence: CDR1 SNHLY, CDR2 FYNNEI. The CDR3 extends over 12 amino acids. The CDR3 DNA reads TGTGCCAGCAGTGAACTTTTCACTGAAGCTTTCTTT. Its protein is CASSELFTEAFF.

V and J are TRBV2 and TRBJ1-3; the D is unclear. The CDR3 is 16 residues long. CDR1 is SNHLY, CDR2 FYNNEI, per germline. Trimming stripped 3 bases from V and 2 bases from J, with 14 bases between. CDR3 residues: CASSEEGVSPGNTIYF. The CDR3 nucleotides are TGTGCCAGCAGTGAGGAGGGAGTCTCCCCTGGAAACACCATATATTTT.

This CDR3 is CASSGDTAGGEQFF. CDR3 DNA sequence: TGTGCCAGCAGTGGAGACACGGCAGGAGGTGAGCAGTTCTTC. This sequence joins TRBV2 and TRBJ2-7; TRBD2 might be the D (5 bases). TRBJ2-1 matches the DNA end more closely, so the J call is doubtful. Germline CDR1 is SNHLY and CDR2 is FYNNEI. The CDR3 sequence is 14 residues long.

The V and J genes are TRBV19 and TRBJ1-5; tentative D call: TRBD1 (6 bases). This CDR3 has 12 residues. Germline V lookup: CDR1 LNHDA, CDR2 SQIVND (reference sequence). The V end lost 5 bases, the J end lost 5 bases, and 7 bases lay between the germline ends. CDR3 coding DNA: TGTGCCAGTAGTGGACAGTATCAGCCCCAGCATTTT. Translating it yields CASSGQYQPQHF. Full variable domain (rest looked up from reference TRBV19 and TRBJ1-5): DGGITQSPKYLFRKEGQNVTLSCEQNLNHDAMYWYRQDPGQGLRLIYYSQIVNDFQKGDIAEGYSVSREKKESFPLTVTSAQKNPTAFYLCASSGQYQPQHFGDGTRLSIL.

The CDR3, as DNA: TGTGCCAGCAGTTTATCGGGGGGAGGAGATCAGCCCCAGCATTTT. This codes for CASSLSGGGDQPQHF. This rearrangement joins TRBV6-6 to TRBJ1-5; D possibly corresponds to TRBD1 (5 bases). The CDR3 length is 15 residues. Between the trimmed V and J ends, which lost 4 bases and 5 bases, there was a span of 15 bases. Germline V gene lookup returns CDR1 MNHNY and CDR2 SVGAGI (reference sequence).

V is TRBV27 and J is TRBJ2-7, with 14 bases aligning to TRBD2. The CDR3 loop spans 18 amino acids. The germline V gene encodes CDR1 MNHEY and CDR2 SMNVEV (reference sequence). The V segment lost 6 bases and the J segment 4 bases; nucleotides outside the gene matches: 14. CDR3 loop: CASSHVGQTSGRAYEQYF. The CDR3 DNA sequence: TGTGCCAGCAGCCACGTTGGACAGACTAGCGGGAGGGCTTACGAGCAGTACTTC.

The V gene is TRBV2, the J gene TRBJ2-5; D possibly corresponds to TRBD2 (6 bases). This CDR3 comprises 12 residues. Trimming took 5 bases from V and 10 from J, leaving 14 bases between them. Germline CDR1 is SNHLY and CDR2 is FYNNEI. The CDR3 sequence is CASSPYGGNQYF. CDR3 sequence (DNA): TGTGCCAGCAGTCCATATGGGGGGAACCAGTACTTC.

CDR3 residues: CASSPPSRGSGGELFF. For the CDR3, the DNA is TGTGCCAGCTCACCACCGTCGCGGGGGAGTGGCGGGGAGCTGTTTTTT. This chain uses TRBV18 with TRBJ2-2; 7 bases map to TRBD2. The junction had 8 bases not matched to a gene; V was cut back by 0 bases and J by 7 bases. The germline gives CDR1 KGHSH, CDR2 LQKENI. The CDR3 covers 16 residues.

This clone was observed a single time. V usage is TRBV7-8 and J usage is TRBJ1-2; D unclear. V lost 5 bases to trimming and J lost 0 bases, with 13 bases between them. This CDR3 has 15 residues. Looked up from germline, CDR1 is SGHVS and CDR2 is FQNEAQ. Here the CDR3 DNA reads TGTGCCAGCAGCCTGACACTGCCTTCTAACTATGGCTACACCTTC. Translated: CASSLTLPSNYGYTF.

As for this clone: The same CDR3 is also encoded by other DNA sequences in this sample. V and J are TRBV4-1 and TRBJ1-5, with D perhaps matching TRBD1 (6 bases). The CDR3 is made up of 15 amino acids. V was clipped by 1 base and J by 1 base, with 8 bases between them. Germline V CDR1 and CDR2: MGHRA, YSYEKL. The CDR3 DNA sequence: TGCGCCAGCAGCCAAGTGCAGGGGAGCAATCAGCCCCAGCATTTT. This translates into CASSQVQGSNQPQHF.

The genes are TRBV2 and TRBJ1-1, with 7 bases fitting TRBD1. Germline CDR1 reads SNHLY; CDR2 reads FYNNEI. The CDR3 contains 17 residues. J gave up 5 bases and V 3 bases, and 15 bases lay outside the gene matches. CDR3 in DNA: TGTGCCAGCAGTGAGATAGAAGGGGGCGCGAGTAGGACTGAAGCTTTCTTT. It translates to CASSEIEGGASRTEAFF.

A single count supports this clone. The J gene is TRBJ2-3, the V gene TRBV6-1; 12 bases are a match to TRBD2. The CDR3 spans 13 residues. Germline V gives CDR1 MNHNS, CDR2 SASEGT. J was trimmed by 6 bases and V by 9 bases; bases with no gene match: 4. This CDR3 is CASTSGGPDTQYF. CDR3 DNA: TGTGCCAGTACTAGCGGGGGGCCCGATACGCAGTATTTT.

The V and J genes are TRBV28 and TRBJ1-2; D is possibly TRBD1 (6 bases). Germline CDR1 is MDHEN and CDR2 is SYDVKM. This CDR3 has 14 amino acids. V lost 3 bases, J lost 6 bases, and 14 bases lay in between. Here the CDR3 reads CASSFVGGRDGYTF. Here the CDR3 DNA reads TGTGCCAGCAGTTTTGTTGGGGGCCGAGATGGCTACACCTTC.

This rearrangement joins TRBV4-1 to TRBJ2-7; TRBD2 is a possible D gene (5 bases). CDR3 length: 15 amino acids. Germline V gene lookup returns CDR1 MGHRA and CDR2 YSYEKL. Trimming cost V 1 base and J 5 bases, with 15 bases left between them. The CDR3: CASSQANGIGDEQYF. The CDR3 DNA sequence: TGCGCCAGCAGCCAAGCCAATGGGATCGGGGACGAGCAGTACTTC.

The rearrangement joins TRBV25-1 to TRBJ2-5; tentatively, D is TRBD1 (5 bases). Germline V gene sequence: CDR1 MGHDK, CDR2 SYGVNS. V lost 4 bases and J lost 2, with 20 bases in between. The CDR3 covers 17 residues. In DNA form, the CDR3 reads TGTGCCAGCAGTGGGGAATTTGGCCAGGGTCGGCAAGAGACCCAGTACTTC. It translates to CASSGEFGQGRQETQYF.

This chain links TRBV6-6 with TRBJ2-5; TRBD1 matches at 8 bases. The CDR3 contains 15 residues. Germline-derived CDR1 and CDR2 are MNHNY and SVGAGI (reference sequence). The trim removed 5 bases at V and 2 bases at J, leaving 7 bases unmatched. The CDR3 loop reads CASSPSGTGQETQYF. CDR3 DNA: TGTGCCAGCAGTCCATCCGGGACAGGACAAGAGACCCAGTACTTC.